Below, 8 T cell receptor beta chains from the same sample are listed, as sequenced in a study of glioma-infiltrating T cells after dendritic cell vaccination. Produced via immunoSEQ multiplex PCR; TCRdb's table is partial and in-frame only. Of around 97,000 clones in the sample, 81% were seen once. Sequenced here: blood, sampled before dendritic cell vaccination. Receptors originate from a human donor with glioblastoma.

The chain recombines TRBV5-1 with TRBJ1-1, with TRBD1 identical over 8 bases. With 3 bases clipped from V and 1 base from J, the junction kept 8 bases outside the gene matches. CDR3 length: 16 amino acids. CDR1 and CDR2 from the germline V gene are SGHRS and YFSETQ. CDR3 loop: CASSSTAGTGNTEAFF. The CDR3 bases are TGCGCCAGCAGCTCGACTGCCGGGACAGGGAACACTGAAGCTTTCTTT.

V is TRBV19 and J is TRBJ2-7; 14 nucleotides match TRBD2. Trimming cost V 10 bases and J 7 bases; bases outside gene matches: 18. Per the germline V gene, CDR1 is LNHDA and CDR2 is SQIVND (reference sequence). This CDR3 comprises 17 residues. CDR3 residues: CATSDRGRTSGGLEQYF. CDR3 coding DNA: TGTGCCACCTCAGACAGGGGGCGGACTAGCGGGGGGTTAGAGCAGTACTTC.

The chain couples TRBV7-9 to TRBJ1-2; 7 bases are shared with TRBD1. Trimming cost V 5 bases and J 2 bases; bases outside gene matches: 5. This CDR3 has 14 amino acids. Per germline, CDR1 SEHNR and CDR2 FQNEAQ (reference sequence). CDR3 sequence: CASSTGTVNYGYTF. CDR3 sequence (DNA): TGTGCCAGCAGCACCGGGACAGTCAACTATGGCTACACCTTC. Drawing the rest from reference TRBV7-9 and TRBJ1-2, the complete variable domain is DTGVSQNPRHKITKRGQNVTFRCDPISEHNRLYWYRQTLGQGPEFLTYFQNEAQLEKSRLLSDRFSAERPKGSFSTLEIQRTEQGDSAMYLCASSTGTVNYGYTFGSGTRLTVV.

The rearrangement links TRBV7-2 to TRBJ2-2; D possibly corresponds to TRBD2 (6 bases). Deletions cut 4 bases from V and 0 bases from J, with 12 bases between. Germline V gene sequence: CDR1 SGHTA, CDR2 FQGNSA. This CDR3 spans 16 amino acids. The CDR3 DNA reads TGTGCCAGCAGCTCCCGGAGGGCCACGAACACCGGGGAGCTGTTTTTT. This sequence encodes CASSSRRATNTGELFF.

The chain has TRBV10-3 and TRBJ2-3, with 9 bases that match TRBD1. The CDR3 has 14 residues. CDR1 ENHRY and CDR2 SYGVKD come from the germline V gene. The V and J ends lost 7 bases and 4 bases, in that order; junction bases with no gene match: 6. The CDR3, as DNA: TGTGCCATCACCGGGACAGGGTTGGCAGATACGCAGTATTTT. Translated, it gives CAITGTGLADTQYF.

This clone was counted once. V and J are TRBV5-1 and TRBJ1-3; a weak D match, TRBD1 (6 bases). V dropped 0 bases and J dropped 1 base, with 11 bases sitting between them. CDR3 size: 16 residues. Germline CDR1 is SGHRS and CDR2 is YFSETQ. The CDR3 region is CASSLETGLSGNTIYF. The CDR3 DNA reads TGCGCCAGCAGCTTGGAAACAGGGCTATCTGGAAACACCATATATTTT.

This clone was detected only a few times. The V call is TRBV5-1, the J call TRBJ2-3; no firm D call. CDR1 and CDR2 from the germline V gene are SGHRS and YFSETQ. Deletions cut 4 bases from V and 0 bases from J, with 18 bases between. The CDR3 is made up of 17 amino acids. The CDR3 nucleotides read TGCGCCAGCAGCGTAGCCCATCGCGGCATAAGCACAGATACGCAGTATTTT. Protein product: CASSVAHRGISTDTQYF.

This clone appeared a single time. The chain carries TRBV6-4 and TRBJ1-1; the match to TRBD1 covers 8 bases. CDR1 is MRHNA and CDR2 is SNTAGT in the germline V gene. V shed 0 bases and J 6 bases; nucleotides not matched to a gene: 6. This CDR3 has 15 residues. The CDR3 sequence: CASSDSSQGAAEAFF. In DNA, the CDR3 is TGTGCCAGCAGTGACTCGTCCCAGGGGGCCGCTGAAGCTTTCTTT.